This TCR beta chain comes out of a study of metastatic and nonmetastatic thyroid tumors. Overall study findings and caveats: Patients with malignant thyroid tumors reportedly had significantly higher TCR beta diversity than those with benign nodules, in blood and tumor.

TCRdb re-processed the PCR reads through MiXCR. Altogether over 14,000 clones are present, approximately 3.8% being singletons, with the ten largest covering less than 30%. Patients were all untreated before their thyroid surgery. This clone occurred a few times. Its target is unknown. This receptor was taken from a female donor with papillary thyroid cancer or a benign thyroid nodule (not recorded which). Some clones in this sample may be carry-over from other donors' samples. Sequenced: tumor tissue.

CDR3 nucleotides: TGTGCCAGCAGACCCCTTTGGGACAATGAGCAGTTCTTC. Translation gives CASRPLWDNEQFF. V gene TRBV6-2 or TRBV6-3 combines with J gene TRBJ2-1; no clear D. The CDR3 loop spans 13 amino acids. The germline CDR1 and CDR2 sequences are MNHEY and SVGEGT. The V and J ends lost 6 bases and 5 bases respectively, with 11 bases between them.